This T cell receptor (beta chain) was observed in a study of shared clonotypes between healthy human individuals (dated by TCRdb to 2020 to 2021). With respect to the entire study: A couple of women and a few men aged 18 to 49 years were included in the cohort. Per donor, three plates each were used for CD4 naive and CD4 memory, two for CD8 naive, and one for CD8 memory. To estimate repertoire size and how much clonotype sharing occurs between individuals, the study deeply sequenced the blood TCR repertoires of roughly 5 healthy adults. Different laboratories and diverse techniques were used to prepare libraries and sequence TCR repertoires, to increase sequencing depth and limit assay-specific biases. Leukapheresis yielded between about 0.94 and 8.9 billion PBMCs per donor.

About this clone: This clone's antigen is unknown. Base qualities are not provided; no much larger clone lies one nucleotide away.

V is pruned by 5 bases and J by 8 bases, leaving 13 bases of the junction without a gene match. The germline V gene encodes CDR1 SGHTA and CDR2 FQGTGA. Taken from cysteine to phenylalanine, the CDR3 has 16 residues. The retained sequence is limited to the CDR3, 48 bases, with the frame set at the first base. The donors were healthy, HIV-negative adults who had no recently reported acute infections or vaccinations. Only Caucasian adults living in Nashville, Tennessee, USA were represented among the donors. Magnetic negative selection was used to enrich CD4+ T cells, after which naive cells were positively selected on CD45RA and the negative fraction became the memory subset. Blood was obtained by leukapheresis, after which PBMCs were separated by Ficoll-Histopaque density gradient centrifugation and cryopreserved in liquid nitrogen vapor phase. Purity and quantity of every magnetically sorted T cell population were checked by analytical flow cytometry. Genomic DNA was isolated from each sorted fraction and quantified by UV absorbance on a Nanodrop 2000c.

TCR CDR3 regions were amplified from genomic DNA by multiplex PCR using the deep immunoSEQ assay. Genomic DNA extracted from each cell subset was distributed evenly over all wells of several immunoSEQ 96-well plates, and each plate served as one replicate. Each replicate PCR for sorted subsets received around 210 ng genomic DNA, equal to about 30,000 T cell genomes. Purified libraries were quantified with a Qubit 3.0 fluorometer, sized on a Bioanalyzer 2100, and re-quantified with the KAPA Library Quantification kit. Every immunoSEQ 96-well plate was sequenced on a dedicated single-read 150-cycle Illumina NextSeq 550 flow cell. Under the source paper's analysis protocol: Because only junctional sequences without quality scores were contained in the immunoSEQ output, filtering matching that applied to full-length reads could not be performed. To assign V/J genes and CDR3, sequences were annotated using PyIR, a Python wrapper for IgBLAST v1.9, with IMGT germline references. Any read was removed if the V/J assignment was weak (E-value above 1e-6), the CDR3 was missing, or the read contained stop codons, out-of-frame junctions, or ambiguous translated residues. V3J clonotypes were defined as sequences sharing the same inferred V gene, J gene, and CDR3 amino acid sequence. To compute the percentage overlap between repertoires, the number of shared unique clonotypes was divided by the size of the smaller repertoire. Richness of each repertoire was evaluated using RTK rarefaction, the Chao1 estimator, and Recon v2.1 estimates of unobserved clonotypes. For all TCRbeta clonotypes obtained by the gDNA method from a handful of donors, generation probabilities were computed with OLGA. TCRdb stores this immuneACCESS table with in-frame sequences only. Part of the clones is absent; in the studies checked, under half of the shortfall reflects unresolved V genes, and no reason is known for the rest. V and J calls plus clone size are reproduced from that table; the DNA served to infer D and trimming. Across this sample there are roughly 1,000,000 clones, with approximately 80% seen only once. Roughly 0.65% of the sample is in the top ten clones.

On the study overall, not on this receptor specifically: Only blood was sampled, and tissue TCR repertoires likely differ from those in blood. Even with the large sequencing depth, rarefaction of the sorted-subset datasets indicated that sequencing was incomplete. The genetic and exposure-history diversity represented was limited by the small number of donors. Approximately 4.8% of naive CD4, 3.5% of naive CD8, approximately 2% of memory CD4, and less than 0.45% of memory CD8 clonotypes were shared across a few donors. Naive subsets generally had larger estimated clonotype richness than memory subsets. Compared with non-shared clonotypes, the clonotypes found in all four sorted-subset donors had higher generation probabilities. Pairwise subsampling led to the expectation that sequencing depth would affect the degree of clonotype sharing among donors.

The sequence was obtained from a man between 18 and 35 years old in good health. Some clones in this sample may be carry-over from other donors' samples. Recombination joined TRBV7-3 with TRBJ2-1; 9 bases in between match TRBD2. Sequences were obtained from memory CD4+ T cells from PBMCs. The sample's cell subset or site, from its label and the paper: CD45RA-negative fraction. The sequenced DNA: TGTGCCAGCAGCCTCAGTCCTCTGACTAGCGGAGATGAGCAGTTCTTC. It codes for CASSLSPLTSGDEQFF.